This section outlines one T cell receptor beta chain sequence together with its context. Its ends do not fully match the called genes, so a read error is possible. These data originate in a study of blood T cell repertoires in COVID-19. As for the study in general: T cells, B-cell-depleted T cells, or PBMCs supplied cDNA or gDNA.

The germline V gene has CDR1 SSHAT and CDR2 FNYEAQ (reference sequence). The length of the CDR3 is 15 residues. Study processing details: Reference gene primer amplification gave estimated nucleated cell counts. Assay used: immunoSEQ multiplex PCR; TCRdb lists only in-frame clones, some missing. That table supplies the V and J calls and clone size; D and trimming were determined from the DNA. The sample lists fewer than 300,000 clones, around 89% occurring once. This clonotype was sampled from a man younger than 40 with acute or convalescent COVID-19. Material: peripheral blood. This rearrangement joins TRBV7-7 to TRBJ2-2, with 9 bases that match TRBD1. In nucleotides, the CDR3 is TGTGCTAGCAGCGAGGGACAGGGCCTCACCGGGGAGCTGTTTTTT. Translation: CASSEGQGLTGELFF.